What follows are 25 T cell receptor beta chains derived from one specimen sequenced in a study of cytomegalovirus exposure and HLA in healthy donors. PCR was performed using 60 Vbeta and 13 Jbeta primers. Some clones are missing from TCRdb's copy, which holds only in-frame ones; the method was immunoSEQ multiplex PCR. The repertoire holds some 190,000 clones, with roughly three quarters as singletons. Sequencing was done on a sample of PBMCs. Receptor source: a woman aged 18 to 35 in good health and CMV-seronegative.

This clone was counted only a few times. The chain joins TRBV5-6 to TRBJ1-5; 8 nucleotides align to TRBD1. The length of the CDR3 is 14 residues. Germline loops: CDR1 SGHDT, CDR2 YYEEEE. V shed 3 bases and J 5 bases; nucleotides not matched to a gene: 4. CDR3 nucleotides: TGTGCCAGCAGCTCGGGGACAGGCTATCAGCCCCAGCATTTT. Residues: CASSSGTGYQPQHF.

The V and J genes are TRBV27 and TRBJ1-6; TRBD1 matches at 9 bases. Trimming cost V 10 bases and J 7 bases; bases outside gene matches: 5. The germline V gene encodes CDR1 MNHEY and CDR2 SMNVEV (reference sequence). The CDR3 loop spans 13 amino acids. The CDR3 nucleotides are TGTGCCACACAGGGGGCTCTGAATTCACCCCTCCACTTT. Translation: CATQGALNSPLHF.

This chain joins TRBV6-1 and TRBJ2-7, with 10 bases that match TRBD1. Losses at the gene ends were 5 bases for V and 5 bases for J; bases not matched to a gene: 9. This CDR3 has 15 residues. Germline CDR1 reads MNHNS; CDR2 reads SASEGT. The CDR3 nucleotides read TGTGCCAGCAGTACCGGGACAGGGGATAATAACGAGCAGTACTTC. It yields the protein CASSTGTGDNNEQYF.

This sequence joins TRBV5-1 and TRBJ2-1; 11 bases map to TRBD2. The CDR3 contains 17 residues. With V trimmed by 5 bases and J by 2 bases, 9 bases remained unmatched. CDR1 is SGHRS and CDR2 is YFSETQ in the germline V gene. The CDR3 region is CASSPSIAGGTYNEQFF. The CDR3 DNA sequence: TGCGCCAGCAGTCCCTCGATAGCGGGGGGGACCTACAATGAGCAGTTCTTC.

V is TRBV5-5 and J is TRBJ1-1; 9 bases map to TRBD1. CDR3 length: 14 amino acids. Losses at the gene ends were 4 bases for V and 3 bases for J; bases not matched to a gene: 4. CDR1 is SGHKS, CDR2 YYEKEE, per germline (reference sequence). CDR3 loop: CASSAGQGDTEAFF. The DNA for the CDR3 is TGTGCCAGCAGCGCGGGACAGGGAGACACTGAAGCTTTCTTT.

CDR3 residues: CAISESGTGSTGELFF. The CDR3 DNA is TGTGCCATCAGTGAGTCGGGGACAGGGAGCACCGGGGAGCTGTTTTTT. V gene TRBV10-3 combines with J gene TRBJ2-2; 9 nucleotides match TRBD1. With V trimmed by 0 bases and J by 4 bases, 3 bases remained unmatched. Germline V CDR1 and CDR2: ENHRY, SYGVKD. The CDR3 loop spans 16 amino acids.

The rearrangement joins TRBV28 to TRBJ2-5; maybe TRBD1 (5 bases). CDR3 length: 15 residues. V gave up 5 bases and J gave up 0 bases, with 13 bases separating them. The germline CDR1 and CDR2 sequences are MDHEN and SYDVKM. The CDR3 sequence: CASSPDTLDQETQYF. The CDR3 DNA follows: TGTGCCAGCAGTCCGGACACGCTCGACCAAGAGACCCAGTACTTC.

The gene calls are TRBV19 and TRBJ2-3; D possibly corresponds to TRBD2 (6 bases). This CDR3 is 15 amino acids long. V dropped 5 bases and J dropped 6 bases, with 18 bases sitting between them. The germline V gene has CDR1 LNHDA and CDR2 SQIVND (reference sequence). The DNA of the CDR3 is TGTGCCAGTAGTTGGGGGGTTGAGGCGTACGATACGCAGTATTTT. It specifies CASSWGVEAYDTQYF.

The chain is built from TRBV28 and TRBJ1-5; the D is unclear. V shed 2 bases and J shed 2 bases, with 10 bases lying between them. Germline V CDR1 and CDR2: MDHEN, SYDVKM. This CDR3 is built from 15 residues. The CDR3 region has the DNA TGTGCCAGCAGTTTAGCGGGGAGCGGCAATCAGCCCCAGCATTTT. Protein: CASSLAGSGNQPQHF.

The chain combines TRBV29-1 with TRBJ2-2, with D unresolved. The CDR3 totals 12 residues. V lost 2 bases and J 7 bases, leaving 8 bases between the germline ends. Germline V CDR1 and CDR2: SQVTM, ANQGSEA. The DNA of the CDR3 is TGCAGCGTTGAACTGTGGAGCGGGGAGCTGTTTTTT. Translated, it gives CSVELWSGELFF.

V usage is TRBV2 and J usage is TRBJ2-7; 8 positions agree with TRBD1. The V gene's germline CDR1 is SNHLY and CDR2 FYNNEI. V was clipped by 6 bases and J by 2 bases; unmatched bases: 9. The CDR3 loop spans 15 amino acids. As DNA, the CDR3 is TGTGCCAGCAGGAAGGACAGGGCCGAGACCTACGAGCAGTACTTC. The encoded protein is CASRKDRAETYEQYF.

The chain couples TRBV6-5 to TRBJ1-1, with TRBD1 matching 7 bases. CDR3 length: 14 amino acids. The J segment lost 1 base and the V segment lost 2 bases, leaving 1 base of the junction unmatched. The germline V gene has CDR1 MNHEY and CDR2 SVGAGI. As DNA, the CDR3 is TGTGCCAGCAGTTACGACAGGGAGAACACTGAAGCTTTCTTT. The encoded protein is CASSYDRENTEAFF.

Only a few counts were recorded for this clone. The chain carries TRBV7-6 and TRBJ2-1, with a tentative D call TRBD2 (6 bases). The V gene's germline CDR1 is SGHVS and CDR2 FNYEAQ. This CDR3 contains 15 residues. V gave up 1 base and J gave up 4 bases, with 11 bases separating them. In DNA form, the CDR3 reads TGTGCCAGCAGCTTAGTAAGGGAGGCGTACAATGAGCAGTTCTTC. Protein sequence: CASSLVREAYNEQFF.

The chain couples TRBV7-6 to TRBJ2-5, with a possible D match to TRBD2 (5 bases). Germline V gives CDR1 SGHVS, CDR2 FNYEAQ. This CDR3 region has 13 residues. Trimming took 5 bases from V and 5 from J, leaving 12 bases between them. The CDR3: CASSRADFETQYF. The CDR3 region has the DNA TGTGCCAGCAGCCGAGCGGATTTTGAGACCCAGTACTTC.

This clone was counted once. This chain uses TRBV15 with TRBJ1-1, with no clear D. Germline V CDR1 and CDR2: LNHNV, YYDKDF (reference sequence). V was clipped by 5 bases and J by 3 bases, with 22 bases between them. The CDR3 sequence is 17 residues long. The CDR3 loop reads CATSVQTSQMHDTEAFF. The CDR3 coding sequence is TGTGCCACCAGCGTTCAAACAAGTCAGATGCATGACACTGAAGCTTTCTTT.

The chain couples TRBV27 to TRBJ1-1, with 8 bases matching TRBD1. J lost 1 base, V lost 1 base, and 8 bases had no gene match. This CDR3 spans 17 amino acids. Per germline, CDR1 MNHEY and CDR2 SMNVEV (reference sequence). CDR3 sequence: CASSLLGQEISNTEAFF. CDR3 coding DNA: TGTGCCAGCAGTTTATTGGGACAGGAGATATCGAACACTGAAGCTTTCTTT.

The CDR3 spells CASSPGLPNYEQYF. DNA of the CDR3: TGTGCCAGTAGCCCGGGACTACCCAACTACGAGCAGTACTTC. The chain combines TRBV19 with TRBJ2-7; 7 nucleotides line up with TRBD2. Germline-derived CDR1 and CDR2 are LNHDA and SQIVND (reference sequence). The junction had 8 bases not matched to a gene; V was cut back by 6 bases and J by 3 bases. The CDR3 consists of 14 residues.

V and J are TRBV2 and TRBJ2-7; D remains ambiguous. Germline V gene sequence: CDR1 SNHLY, CDR2 FYNNEI. Between the trimmed V and J ends, which lost 10 bases and 0 bases, there was a span of 7 bases. The CDR3 extends over 11 amino acids. The CDR3: CATSYSYEQYF. CDR3 bases: TGTGCCACCTCGTACTCCTACGAGCAGTACTTC.

This chain links TRBV13 with TRBJ2-3, with 9 bases identical to TRBD2. The V segment lost 0 bases and the J segment 5 bases; nucleotides outside the gene matches: 6. This CDR3 comprises 16 residues. Germline CDR1 PRHDT, CDR2 FYEKMQ (reference sequence). The CDR3: CASSLGGTSWRDTQYF. DNA for the CDR3: TGTGCCAGCAGCTTAGGCGGGACTAGCTGGAGAGATACGCAGTATTTT.

In this sample, this clone turned up a few times. V usage is TRBV6-5 and J usage is TRBJ2-7; TRBD1 agrees at 8 bases. Germline loops: CDR1 MNHEY, CDR2 SVGAGI. V shed 11 bases, J shed 3 bases, and the junction held 15 bases outside the gene matches. This CDR3 is 15 amino acids long. The chain's CDR3 is CAGQGAGPRVYEQYF. DNA for the CDR3: TGTGCCGGTCAGGGGGCAGGGCCTAGGGTCTACGAGCAGTACTTC.

This chain uses TRBV27 with TRBJ1-5, with TRBD1 matching 8 bases. V dropped 3 bases and J dropped 4; count of bases not matched to a gene: 14. CDR1 is MNHEY and CDR2 is SMNVEV in the germline V gene (reference sequence). The CDR3 extends over 18 amino acids. This CDR3 reads CASSFKWVGTGNNQPQHF. In nucleotides, the CDR3 is TGTGCCAGCAGTTTTAAATGGGTAGGGACAGGTAATAATCAGCCCCAGCATTTT.

This clone was seen more than once but under ten times. The chain recombines TRBV30 with TRBJ2-1; D might be TRBD2 (6 bases). The CDR3 has 12 amino acids. Germline lookup yields CDR1 GTSNPN and CDR2 SVGIG (reference sequence). Trimming took 7 bases from V and 5 from J, leaving 12 bases between them. The CDR3 region has the DNA TGTGCCTACGAGGGACTCCACAATGAGCAGTTCTTC. This gives the protein CAYEGLHNEQFF.

This clone showed up just once. This chain links TRBV7-3 with TRBJ2-1; TRBD2 matches 9 bases. The ends lost 3 bases at V and 4 bases at J; junction bases unmatched: 4. This CDR3 comprises 15 residues. Germline CDR1 SGHTA, CDR2 FQGTGA. The DNA of the CDR3 is TGTGCCAGCAGCTTGCTAGCGGGGCCTTACAATGAGCAGTTCTTC. Translating it yields CASSLLAGPYNEQFF.

This chain links TRBV2 with TRBJ2-3; D ambiguous. V was clipped by 8 bases and J by 2 bases, with 8 bases between them. This CDR3 is built from 12 residues. In germline, CDR1 is SNHLY, CDR2 FYNNEI. The CDR3 DNA reads as TGTGCCAGCGGCAGAAACACAGATACGCAGTATTTT. Protein: CASGRNTDTQYF.

The chain links TRBV29-1 to TRBJ1-3; 7 bases fit TRBD1. Germline-derived CDR1 and CDR2 are SQVTM and ANQGSEA. This CDR3 region has 14 residues. J lost 2 bases, V lost 3 bases, and 4 bases had no gene match. CDR3 protein: CSVDPGGTGNTIYF. CDR3 DNA sequence: TGCAGCGTTGACCCAGGGGGGACTGGAAACACCATATATTTT.